The entry that follows covers one T cell receptor (beta chain) sequence. Trimming pared 8 bases from V and 4 bases from J, leaving 15 bases between. From germline, CDR1 is MRHNA and CDR2 SNTAGT. CDR3 length: 14 residues. The data were produced by immunoSEQ multiplex PCR, yet TCRdb's version contains in-frame clones alone and is incomplete. The sample shows 100,000 to 150,000 clones, 80% to 85% of them seen only once. These data are taken from a study of blood T cell repertoires in COVID-19. Study-level background: PBMCs, B-cell-depleted T cells, or T cells were the source of the cDNA or gDNA that made up the material.

Sequencing input: peripheral blood. The sequence was obtained from a woman aged 25 to 39 who had recovered from COVID-19. The chain links TRBV6-4 to TRBJ2-1; a possible D gene is TRBD2 (5 bases). CDR3 DNA: TGTGCCAGCTCTAAGTTCGGAGGTTACAATGAGCAGTTCTTC. Its protein is CASSKFGGYNEQFF.